The 22 T cell receptor beta chains presented below share a single source sample, sequenced in a study of CD8+CD57+ T cells in acquired aplastic anemia. Profiling of TCR beta VDJ combinations and CDR3 sequences used genomic DNA as template. TCRdb re-called the reads with MiXCR, one entry per CDR3 protein. The data contain some 68,000 distinct CDR3 sequences, roughly 50% of them singletons. Source material: sorted CD4+, CD8+, or CD8+CD57+ T cells (not recorded which) from PBMCs. These receptors all come from a human donor in good health, serving as a control.

In its sample, this clonotype was seen a few times. This chain connects TRBV13 to TRBJ2-7, with D uncertain. V dropped 5 bases and J dropped 0 bases, with 11 bases sitting between them. The CDR3 consists of 14 residues. Germline CDR1 reads PRHDT; CDR2 reads FYEKMQ (reference sequence). CDR3 sequence reads: CASSDETGSYEQYF. As DNA, the CDR3 is TGTGCCAGCAGCGACGAGACTGGCTCCTACGAGCAGTACTTC.

V is TRBV5-1 and J is TRBJ2-1; TRBD2 matches at 7 bases. CDR3 length: 14 amino acids. Looked up from germline, CDR1 is SGHRS and CDR2 is YFSETQ. Losses at the gene ends were 4 bases for V and 4 bases for J; bases not matched to a gene: 5. CDR3 sequence reads: CASSHSGGYNEQFF. CDR3 coding DNA: TGCGCCAGCAGCCATTCGGGGGGATACAATGAGCAGTTCTTC.

This clonotype was found once. Without the conserved terminal phenylalanine or tryptophan, this CDR3 likely stems from a read error. The chain employs TRBV20-1 and TRBJ2-1; possible D gene TRBD1, 6 bases. Germline V gene lookup returns CDR1 DFQATT and CDR2 SNEGSKA (reference sequence). The CDR3 covers 17 residues. The germline V and J ends were trimmed by 5 bases and 0 bases, with 20 bases remaining between them. Written as DNA, the CDR3 is TGCAGTGCTGGAATGTTCGAGGGGGAGAGCTCCTACAATGAGCAGTTCTTA. Its translation is CSAGMFEGESSYNEQFL.

As regards this clonotype: No conserved phenylalanine or tryptophan ends this CDR3, so it is likely a read error. CDR3 sequence (DNA): TGTGCCAGCGGGTACAATAAGCAGTTCCTC. Its protein product is CASGYNKQFL. V is TRBV27 and J is TRBJ2-1; D uncertain. The CDR3 is 10 residues long. Germline CDR1 and CDR2: MNHEY and SMNVEV (reference sequence).

This clonotype showed up just a few times. It may be a read error: a sequence one base away is much more abundant. V usage is TRBV6-1 and J usage is TRBJ2-2; the match to TRBD2 covers 8 bases. Germline V gene data show CDR1 as MNHNS and CDR2 as SASEGT. The CDR3 loop spans 15 amino acids. Here the CDR3 reads CASSEASGNTGELSF. CDR3 DNA sequence: TGTGCCAGCAGTGAAGCTAGCGGGAACACCGGGGAGCTGTCTTTT.

The table lists this clonotype with a few counts. The chain combines TRBV10-3 with TRBJ2-7, with 8 bases identical to TRBD1. J gave up 2 bases and V 7 bases, and 4 bases lay outside the gene matches. Germline values: CDR1 ENHRY, CDR2 SYGVKD. The CDR3 sequence is 13 residues long. DNA for the CDR3: TGTGCCATCATGACGACAGGGGCCTACGAGCAGTACTTC. This codes for CAIMTTGAYEQYF.

The V gene is TRBV20-1, the J gene TRBJ2-3, with 7 nucleotides matching TRBD2. J gave up 0 bases and V 3 bases, and 6 bases lay outside the gene matches. The CDR3 sequence is 15 residues long. CDR1 and CDR2 (germline): DFQATT, SNEGSKA (reference sequence). The CDR3: CSASRASGSTDTQYF. DNA for the CDR3: TGCAGTGCTAGTCGGGCTAGCGGAAGCACAGATACGCAGTATTTT.

The chain carries TRBV20-1 and TRBJ2-7; D possibly uses TRBD1 or TRBD2 (5 bases each). The CDR3 is made up of 15 amino acids. The V and J ends lost 8 bases and 4 bases respectively, with 24 bases between them. Germline loops: CDR1 DFQATT, CDR2 SNEGSKA (reference sequence). CDR3 nucleotide sequence: TGCAGTACTCCCACCGGGACGTCACCACCTTACGAGCAGTACTTC. This encodes CSTPTGTSPPYEQYF.

The table lists this clonotype with a few counts. The genes are TRBV7-3 and TRBJ1-6, with D tentatively TRBD1 (6 bases). Germline lookup yields CDR1 SGHTA and CDR2 FQGTGA. V was trimmed by 5 bases and J by 10 bases, leaving 12 bases between them. The CDR3 length is 13 residues. The CDR3 region has the DNA TGTGCCAGCAGCCCAGGGGCCGCGTCACCCCTCCACTTT. Translating gives CASSPGAASPLHF.

The V and J genes are TRBV25-1 and TRBJ2-3, with 10 positions matching TRBD2. The CDR3 has 22 residues. Germline V CDR1 and CDR2: MGHDK, SYGVNS. J gave up 2 bases and V 3 bases, and 23 bases lay outside the gene matches. The CDR3 coding sequence is TGTGCCAGCAGTGACGCCAGCGGGGGGGCGAGGCGAAGGATTCGGGACACAGATACGCAGTATTTT. This sequence encodes CASSDASGGARRRIRDTDTQYF.

The CDR3 bases are TGCAGCGGAGGGACAGGGGACTATGGCTACACCTTC. It specifies CSGGTGDYGYTF. The chain carries TRBV29-1 and TRBJ1-2; TRBD1 aligns across 10 bases. V lost 7 bases, J lost 3 bases, and 2 bases stayed unmatched. The CDR3 consists of 12 residues. Per germline, CDR1 SQVTM and CDR2 ANQGSEA.

Comments on this clonotype: Given the absence of the conserved phenylalanine or tryptophan at the CDR3 end, a read error is likely. J is TRBJ2-3 and V is TRBV6-5; no clear D gene. Germline V gene data show CDR1 as MNHEY and CDR2 as SVGAGI. The length of the CDR3 is 14 residues. DNA for the CDR3: TGTGCCAGCAGTCACTCGACGTCAACAGATACGCAGTATCTT. Its translation is CASSHSTSTDTQYL.

This chain links TRBV2 with TRBJ2-7; D is perhaps TRBD2 (6 bases). The ends were cut back, 11 bases at V and 6 bases at J, with 17 bases in the middle. Germline CDR1 SNHLY, CDR2 FYNNEI. The CDR3 contains 12 residues. The CDR3 DNA reads as TGTGCCTGGCGGAGGGGTTTGGGCGAGCAGTACTTC. Amino acids: CAWRRGLGEQYF.

CDR3 in amino acids: CASSLRAGTGTDTQYF. Here the CDR3 DNA reads TGTGCCAGCAGCCTCCGTGCCGGGACAGGCACAGATACGCAGTATTTT. V and J are TRBV11-1 and TRBJ2-3; 7 bases map to TRBD1. Germline lookup yields CDR1 SGHAT and CDR2 FQDESV (reference sequence). V dropped 5 bases and J dropped 1; count of bases not matched to a gene: 9. The CDR3 runs to 16 residues.

This clonotype was recorded a few times. It may be a read error: a sequence one base away is much more abundant. The CDR3 does not end in the conserved phenylalanine or tryptophan, so this is likely a read error. This chain links TRBV27 with TRBJ2-1; possibly TRBD2 for D (6 bases). Trimming removed 6 bases at V and 0 bases at J, with 12 bases between. There are 15 residues in the CDR3. Germline V gene data show CDR1 as MNHEY and CDR2 as SMNVEV (reference sequence). The CDR3 region is CASRDLGSSYNEQFS. In nucleotides, the CDR3 is TGTGCCAGCAGGGACCTCGGGAGCTCCTACAATGAGCAGTTCTCC.

A single count supports this clonotype. The rearrangement links TRBV10-3 to TRBJ2-7, with D perhaps given as TRBD1 or TRBD2 (6 bases each). V was clipped by 4 bases and J by 6 bases, with 16 bases between them. This CDR3 comprises 14 residues. The germline gives CDR1 ENHRY, CDR2 SYGVKD. The chain's CDR3 is CAISALEGGFEQYF. CDR3 DNA: TGTGCCATCAGTGCGTTGGAAGGGGGGTTCGAGCAGTACTTC.

The CDR3 DNA reads as TGTGCCAGCAGAGTCCATGTATATCGGGATAAGTATAACTATGGCTACACCTTC. It codes for CASRVHVYRDKYNYGYTF. The V call is TRBV25-1, the J call TRBJ1-2; unclear D gene. V was trimmed by 6 bases and J by 1 base, leaving 24 bases between them. This CDR3 has 18 residues. The germline V gene has CDR1 MGHDK and CDR2 SYGVNS.

V gene TRBV24-1 combines with J gene TRBJ1-1, with 7 bases fitting TRBD1. Germline V gene sequence: CDR1 KGHDR, CDR2 SFDVKD. The CDR3 sequence is 13 residues long. V lost 3 bases and J lost 5; bases outside the gene matches: 2. The CDR3 protein is CATSDPTGTEAFF. CDR3 DNA sequence: TGTGCCACCAGTGATCCGACAGGGACTGAAGCTTTCTTT.

V usage is TRBV7-9 and J usage is TRBJ1-1; maybe TRBD1 (6 bases). Trimming stripped 5 bases from V and 2 bases from J, with 9 bases between. Per germline, CDR1 SEHNR and CDR2 FQNEAQ (reference sequence). This CDR3 is built from 13 residues. CDR3 sequence (DNA): TGTGCCAGCAGCCAGGGGCGTAACACTGAAGCTTTCTTT. Its protein is CASSQGRNTEAFF. The complete variable domain, with remaining parts taken from reference TRBV7-9 and TRBJ1-1, reads DTGVSQNPRHKITKRGQNVTFRCDPISEHNRLYWYRQTLGQGPEFLTYFQNEAQLEKSRLLSDRFSAERPKGSFSTLEIQRTEQGDSAMYLCASSQGRNTEAFFGQGTRLTVV.

J is TRBJ2-3 and V is TRBV20-1, with 7 positions matching TRBD2. The CDR3 has 16 amino acids. The germline V gene has CDR1 DFQATT and CDR2 SNEGSKA (reference sequence). After removal of 3 bases from V and 3 bases from J, the junction contained 12 bases not matched to a gene. CDR3 bases: TGCAGTGCTAGCGAGGACGGGGGAGGGCAGACAGATACGCAGTATTTT. It is translated as CSASEDGGGQTDTQYF.

A few counts support this clonotype. This sequence joins TRBV27 and TRBJ2-3; 9 bases agree with TRBD2. The J segment lost 0 bases and the V segment lost 2 bases, leaving 0 bases of the junction unmatched. CDR1 MNHEY and CDR2 SMNVEV come from the germline V gene (reference sequence). The length of the CDR3 is 15 residues. The CDR3: CASSLLAGSTDTQYF. The CDR3 nucleotides read TGTGCCAGCAGTTTACTAGCGGGGAGCACAGATACGCAGTATTTT.

The rearrangement uses TRBV20-1 and TRBJ2-7; weak D call: TRBD2 (5 bases). Germline V gives CDR1 DFQATT, CDR2 SNEGSKA (reference sequence). V lost 0 bases to trimming and J lost 5 bases, with 14 bases between them. The CDR3 has 14 residues. The CDR3 spells CSARDPGILHEQYF. In DNA form, the CDR3 reads TGCAGTGCTAGAGATCCGGGAATTCTACACGAGCAGTACTTC.